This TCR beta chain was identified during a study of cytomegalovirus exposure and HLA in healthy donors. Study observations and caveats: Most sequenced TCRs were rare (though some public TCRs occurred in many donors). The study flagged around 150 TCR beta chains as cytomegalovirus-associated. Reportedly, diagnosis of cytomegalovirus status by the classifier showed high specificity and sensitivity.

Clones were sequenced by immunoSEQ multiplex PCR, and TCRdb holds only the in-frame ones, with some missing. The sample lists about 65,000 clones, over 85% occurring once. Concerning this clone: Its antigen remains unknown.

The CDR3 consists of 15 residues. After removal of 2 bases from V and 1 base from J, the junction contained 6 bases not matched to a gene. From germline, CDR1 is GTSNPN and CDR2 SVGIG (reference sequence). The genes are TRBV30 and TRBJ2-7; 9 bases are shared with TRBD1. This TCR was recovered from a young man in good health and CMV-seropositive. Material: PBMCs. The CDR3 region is CAWSIGQGQSYEQYF. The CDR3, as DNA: TGTGCCTGGAGTATTGGACAGGGGCAGTCCTACGAGCAGTACTTC.